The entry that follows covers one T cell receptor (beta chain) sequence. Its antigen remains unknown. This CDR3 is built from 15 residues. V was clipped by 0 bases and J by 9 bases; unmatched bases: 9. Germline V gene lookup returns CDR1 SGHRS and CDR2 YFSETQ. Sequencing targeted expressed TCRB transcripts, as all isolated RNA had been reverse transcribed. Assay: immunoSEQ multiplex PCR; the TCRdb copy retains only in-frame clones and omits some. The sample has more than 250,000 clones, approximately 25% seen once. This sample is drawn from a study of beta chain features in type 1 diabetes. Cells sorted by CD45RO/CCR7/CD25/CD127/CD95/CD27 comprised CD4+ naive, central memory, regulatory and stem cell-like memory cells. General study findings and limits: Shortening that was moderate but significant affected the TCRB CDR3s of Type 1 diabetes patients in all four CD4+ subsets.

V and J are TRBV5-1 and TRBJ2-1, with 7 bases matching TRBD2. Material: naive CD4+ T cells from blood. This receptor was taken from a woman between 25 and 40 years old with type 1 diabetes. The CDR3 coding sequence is TGCGCCAGCAGCTTGGTGGAGGGAGGGCCTGGTGAGCAGTTCTTC. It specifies CASSLVEGGPGEQFF.